Presented here are 20 T cell receptor beta chains from one specimen sequenced in a study of blood T cell repertoires in COVID-19. Sequencing used immunoSEQ multiplex PCR; TCRdb keeps in-frame clones, though not all of them. This repertoire shows 100,000 or so clones, 82% found once; its top ten account for 18%. Specimen: peripheral blood. The receptor source for this set is an elderly man with acute or convalescent COVID-19.

The J gene is TRBJ2-5, the V gene TRBV7-8, with D possibly TRBD2 on 6 matching bases. Germline V CDR1 and CDR2: SGHVS, FQNEAQ. The CDR3 contains 14 residues. V shed 5 bases and J shed 4 bases, with 14 bases lying between them. The CDR3 loop reads CASSRGGDLETQYF. Here the CDR3 DNA reads TGTGCCAGCAGCCGAGGTGGGGACTTAGAGACCCAGTACTTC. Drawing the rest from reference TRBV7-8 and TRBJ2-5, the complete variable domain is GAGVSQSPRYKVAKRGQDVALRCDPISGHVSLFWYQQALGQGPEFLTYFQNEAQLDKSGLPSDRFFAERPEGSVSTLKIQRTQQEDSAVYLCASSRGGDLETQYFGPGTRLLVL.

Details on this clone: This CDR3 is also generated by other DNA sequences in the sample. This chain uses TRBV19 with TRBJ2-1, with D possibly being TRBD2 (5 bases). V shed 5 bases and J shed 4 bases, with 27 bases lying between them. Germline V gives CDR1 LNHDA, CDR2 SQIVND (reference sequence). The CDR3 is 19 residues long. The chain's CDR3 is CASSLSSLGLTSSYNEQFF. CDR3 nucleotide sequence: TGTGCCAGTAGTTTATCTAGCCTCGGGCTGACGAGCTCTTACAATGAGCAGTTCTTC.

This chain links TRBV28 with TRBJ1-2; tentatively, D is TRBD1 (5 bases). Trimming left V 6 bases short and J 8 bases short, with 19 bases between. The germline V gene has CDR1 MDHEN and CDR2 SYDVKM. This CDR3 spans 14 amino acids. The CDR3 region is CASSSPQRQGGYTF. CDR3 DNA sequence: TGTGCCAGCAGCAGTCCCCAGCGCCAGGGCGGCTACACCTTC.

The chain uses TRBV30 and TRBJ2-7; D perhaps matches TRBD1 (7 bases). This CDR3 is built from 13 residues. Germline V lookup: CDR1 GTSNPN, CDR2 SVGIG (reference sequence). Trimming cost V 3 bases and J 4 bases, with 13 bases left between them. The CDR3 nucleotides read TGTGCCTGGAGGTCCCCAGGGGGGTACGAGCAGTACTTC. Protein product: CAWRSPGGYEQYF.

This clone has only one observation. This sequence joins TRBV5-6 and TRBJ1-6, with 7 bases that match TRBD1. The CDR3 is 14 amino acids. V lost 4 bases, J lost 8 bases, and 6 bases stayed unmatched. Germline CDR1 is SGHDT and CDR2 is YYEEEE. As DNA, the CDR3 is TGTGCCAGCAGCAAACGGGACAGACATTCACCCCTCCACTTT. Encoded protein: CASSKRDRHSPLHF.

The rearrangement uses TRBV19 and TRBJ2-1; 13 bases map to TRBD2. The V gene end was trimmed by 5 bases and the J gene end by 5 bases; junction bases not matched to a gene: 6. Germline V gene data show CDR1 as LNHDA and CDR2 as SQIVND (reference sequence). The CDR3 extends over 16 amino acids. The CDR3 loop reads CASSPGTSGIHNEQFF. The CDR3 DNA sequence: TGTGCCAGTAGTCCCGGGACTAGCGGGATTCACAATGAGCAGTTCTTC. The complete variable domain, with remaining parts taken from reference TRBV19 and TRBJ2-1, reads DGGITQSPKYLFRKEGQNVTLSCEQNLNHDAMYWYRQDPGQGLRLIYYSQIVNDFQKGDIAEGYSVSREKKESFPLTVTSAQKNPTAFYLCASSPGTSGIHNEQFFGPGTRLTVL.

J is TRBJ2-2 and V is TRBV2; TRBD2 is a possible D gene (6 bases). CDR1 is SNHLY and CDR2 is FYNNEI in the germline V gene. CDR3 length: 15 residues. V shed 4 bases and J shed 1 base, with 10 bases lying between them. The CDR3, as DNA: TGTGCCAGCAGTGCCCGCGGGATGAACACCGGGGAGCTGTTTTTT. Translation gives CASSARGMNTGELFF.

V and J are TRBV27 and TRBJ1-5; 8 bases are a match to TRBD1. The junction had 3 bases not matched to a gene; V was cut back by 5 bases and J by 6 bases. The CDR3 contains 13 residues. Germline-derived CDR1 and CDR2 are MNHEY and SMNVEV (reference sequence). As DNA, the CDR3 is TGTGCCAGCAGTCGACAGGGGACTCAGCCCCAGCATTTT. Its protein product is CASSRQGTQPQHF.

Concerning this clone itself: The junction and the germline gene differ at one end; a read error may be behind it. This rearrangement joins TRBV6-5 to TRBJ2-2; possibly TRBD2 for D (7 bases). Germline CDR1 MNHEY, CDR2 SVGAGI. The CDR3 consists of 14 residues. The CDR3 here is CASSYRGGTAELFF. The CDR3 DNA reads as TGTGCCAGCAGTTACAGGGGGGGGACCGCGGAGCTGTTTTTT.

This clone showed up just a few times. This chain joins TRBV20-1 and TRBJ1-1; D not resolved. The germline V gene has CDR1 DFQATT and CDR2 SNEGSKA (reference sequence). V was pared by 3 bases and J by 7 bases, with 9 bases between. The CDR3 consists of 11 residues. The DNA of the CDR3 is TGCAGTGCTAGTGAGGGCCTTGAAGCTTTCTTT. Translation: CSASEGLEAFF.

V usage is TRBV29-1 and J usage is TRBJ1-2; 7 bases line up with TRBD1. Germline V CDR1 and CDR2: SQVTM, ANQGSEA. J lost 6 bases, V lost 6 bases, and 13 bases had no gene match. This CDR3 region has 14 residues. The DNA of the CDR3 is TGCAGCGTGCCGACTGGACAGGCAAGGGATGGCTACACCTTC. Its translation: CSVPTGQARDGYTF.

The chain uses TRBV3-1 (or the pseudogene TRBV3-2) and TRBJ1-6, with D maybe TRBD1 (5 bases). V was shortened by 4 bases and J by 7 bases, with 17 bases between the two germline ends. Germline-derived CDR1 and CDR2 are LGHDT and YNNKEL (reference sequence). The CDR3 runs 16 residues. CDR3 loop: CASSPVGQVPNSPLHF. CDR3 bases: TGTGCCAGCAGCCCTGTGGGGCAGGTACCCAATTCACCCCTCCACTTT.

This chain connects TRBV14 to TRBJ2-7; the D gene is possibly TRBD2 (5 bases). Germline values: CDR1 SGHDN, CDR2 FVKESK. The V and J ends lost 4 bases and 9 bases respectively, with 19 bases between them. This CDR3 has 14 amino acids. This CDR3 is CASSLDWRTGSQYF. In nucleotides, the CDR3 is TGTGCCAGCAGCCTGGACTGGAGGACGGGTTCGCAGTACTTC.

The rearrangement uses TRBV27 and TRBJ2-7; 9 bases map to TRBD2. The CDR3 has 14 residues. Germline CDR1 and CDR2: MNHEY and SMNVEV (reference sequence). Trimming removed 6 bases from V and 3 bases from J; junction bases left unmatched: 6. DNA of the CDR3: TGTGCCAGCAGCCTGACTAGCGGTCGCTACGAGCAGTACTTC. Translation: CASSLTSGRYEQYF.

The rearrangement joins TRBV9 to TRBJ2-7, with 14 bases matching TRBD2. The CDR3 runs to 15 residues. The germline CDR1 and CDR2 sequences are SGDLS and YYNGEE. V shed 4 bases and J 7 bases; nucleotides not matched to a gene: 7. The CDR3 here is CASSSGLAGEGEQYF. The DNA for the CDR3 is TGTGCCAGCAGCTCGGGACTAGCGGGAGAGGGAGAGCAGTACTTC.

The V call is TRBV30, the J call TRBJ1-5, with 10 bases matching TRBD1. Germline CDR1 GTSNPN, CDR2 SVGIG (reference sequence). Losses at the gene ends were 0 bases for V and 3 bases for J; bases not matched to a gene: 14. The CDR3 spans 19 residues. The CDR3 protein is CAWSVRGQGFGRANQPQHF. The DNA for the CDR3 is TGTGCCTGGAGTGTAAGGGGACAGGGGTTTGGTCGAGCCAATCAGCCCCAGCATTTT.

V gene TRBV5-5 combines with J gene TRBJ2-5, with a weak D call TRBD1 (5 bases). V lost 1 base, J lost 5 bases, and 9 bases lay in between. This CDR3 has 13 amino acids. Germline values: CDR1 SGHKS, CDR2 YYEKEE (reference sequence). The CDR3 DNA reads as TGTGCCAGCAGCTTGATGGGGCAGGAGACCCAGTACTTC. It translates to CASSLMGQETQYF.

The rearrangement joins TRBV6-5 to TRBJ1-4; D gene unclear. The length of the CDR3 is 14 residues. CDR1 and CDR2 (germline): MNHEY, SVGAGI. The V end lost 3 bases, the J end lost 1 base, and 6 bases lay between the germline ends. CDR3: CASSYGGTNEKLFF. CDR3 DNA sequence: TGTGCCAGCAGTTATGGAGGAACTAATGAAAAACTGTTTTTT.

The rearrangement uses TRBV18 and TRBJ2-6; the D is unclear. The V end lost 3 bases, the J end lost 0 bases, and 9 bases lay between the germline ends. The germline V gene encodes CDR1 KGHSH and CDR2 LQKENI. CDR3 length: 16 amino acids. CDR3 DNA: TGTGCCAGCTCACCGGGCCTATCCTCTGGGGCCAACGTCCTGACTTTC. Encoded protein: CASSPGLSSGANVLTF.

The chain couples TRBV14 to TRBJ2-1; perhaps TRBD2 as D (6 bases). Germline CDR1 is SGHDN and CDR2 is FVKESK. This CDR3 region has 16 residues. Trimming took off 3 bases at V and 0 bases at J, with 12 bases between the two ends. In nucleotides, the CDR3 is TGTGCCAGCAGCCACGGGACTCCTTACTCCTACAATGAGCAGTTCTTC. This sequence encodes CASSHGTPYSYNEQFF.